Listed below are T cell receptor beta chains from one sample, sequenced in a study of cytomegalovirus exposure and HLA in healthy donors. Sequenced by immunoSEQ multiplex PCR; TCRdb stores in-frame clones only, minus some. The sample has about 250,000 clones, roughly 87% seen once. Material: PBMCs. These receptors all come from a man aged 18-30 years in good health and CMV-seropositive. Each CDR3 is given with its conserved first and last residue. A D gene is named only where the DNA matches it firmly. The size field is filled for only some rows; it gives once, few, many or a size class.

CDR3aa: CASRTRRDYGYTF
CDR3nt: TGTGCCAGCAGAACAAGGAGGGACTATGGCTACACCTTC
v_gene: TRBV6-5
d_gene: -
abundance: -
j_gene: TRBJ1-2

CDR3aa: CASSPPTQTFYEQYF
CDR3nt: TGTGCCAGCAGTCCCCCGACCCAGACATTCTACGAGCAGTACTTC
v_gene: TRBV28
d_gene: -
abundance: -
j_gene: TRBJ2-7

CDR3aa: CASSEPDSYYGYTF
CDR3nt: TGTGCCAGCAGTGAACCGGACAGTTACTATGGCTACACCTTC
v_gene: TRBV25-1
d_gene: -
abundance: -
j_gene: TRBJ1-2

CDR3aa: CASSQDIGTGELFF
CDR3nt: TGCGCCAGCAGCCAAGACATTGGAACCGGGGAGCTGTTTTTT
v_gene: TRBV4-3
d_gene: -
abundance: -
j_gene: TRBJ2-2

CDR3aa: CASTRTGGRGTEAFF
CDR3nt: TGTGCCAGCACCAGGACAGGGGGGAGGGGCACTGAAGCTTTCTTT
v_gene: TRBV25-1
d_gene: TRBD1
abundance: -
j_gene: TRBJ1-1

CDR3aa: CASSQGGTSGYTF
CDR3nt: TGCGCCAGCAGCCAAGGGGGGACGAGCGGCTACACCTTC
v_gene: TRBV5-1
d_gene: -
abundance: few
j_gene: TRBJ1-2

CDR3aa: CAWSGQVAGELFF
CDR3nt: TGTGCCTGGAGTGGCCAGGTGGCCGGGGAGCTGTTTTTT
v_gene: TRBV30
d_gene: -
abundance: -
j_gene: TRBJ2-2

CDR3aa: CASRGRGTEAFF
CDR3nt: TGTGCCAGCAGAGGGCGGGGCACTGAAGCTTTCTTT
v_gene: TRBV6-5
d_gene: -
abundance: -
j_gene: TRBJ1-1

CDR3aa: CASSFEYNEQFF
CDR3nt: TGTGCCAGCAGCTTCGAGTACAATGAGCAGTTCTTC
v_gene: TRBV7-9
d_gene: -
abundance: -
j_gene: TRBJ2-1

CDR3aa: CASSQDRSSGNTIYF
CDR3nt: TGCGCCAGCAGCCAAGATCGGAGCTCTGGAAACACCATATATTTT
v_gene: TRBV4-3
d_gene: -
abundance: -
j_gene: TRBJ1-3

CDR3aa: CSAHRGGNYTF
CDR3nt: TGCAGTGCCCACAGAGGGGGGAATTACACCTTC
v_gene: TRBV20-1
d_gene: -
abundance: -
j_gene: TRBJ1-2

CDR3aa: CSVTGASGVTDTQYF
CDR3nt: TGCAGCGTTACAGGGGCTAGCGGGGTCACAGATACGCAGTATTTT
v_gene: TRBV29-1
d_gene: TRBD2
abundance: -
j_gene: TRBJ2-3

CDR3aa: CASNPGMRNTIYF
CDR3nt: TGTGCCAGCAATCCGGGGATGCGAAACACCATATATTTT
v_gene: TRBV28
d_gene: -
abundance: -
j_gene: TRBJ1-3

CDR3aa: CASTIVQGRYDSNQPQHF
CDR3nt: TGTGCCAGCACGATAGTACAGGGTCGGTATGATAGCAATCAGCCCCAGCATTTT
v_gene: TRBV28
d_gene: -
abundance: -
j_gene: TRBJ1-5

CDR3aa: CASSSGVVQRYTF
CDR3nt: TGTGCCAGCAGTTCGGGGGTCGTCCAACGCTACACCTTC
v_gene: TRBV28
d_gene: -
abundance: few
j_gene: TRBJ1-2

CDR3aa: CASSPPTASGTPQQYF
CDR3nt: TGTGCCAGCTCACCACCCACGGCTAGCGGGACCCCACAGCAGTACTTC
v_gene: TRBV18
d_gene: TRBD2
abundance: few
j_gene: TRBJ2-7

CDR3aa: CASSSFGTRGNTIYF
CDR3nt: TGTGCCAGCAGTTCTTTTGGGACAAGAGGAAACACCATATATTTT
v_gene: TRBV6-5
d_gene: -
abundance: few
j_gene: TRBJ1-3

CDR3aa: CASRPLGTDNEQFF
CDR3nt: TGTGCCAGCAGACCACTTGGGACGGACAATGAGCAGTTCTTC
v_gene: TRBV27
d_gene: -
abundance: -
j_gene: TRBJ2-1

CDR3aa: CASSAGLLANVEETQYF
CDR3nt: TGCGCCAGCAGCGCTGGGCTGTTAGCGAACGTAGAAGAGACCCAGTACTTC
v_gene: TRBV5-1
d_gene: -
abundance: -
j_gene: TRBJ2-5

CDR3aa: CASSGSLGGANVLTF
CDR3nt: TGTGCCAGCAGCGGGAGTTTAGGTGGGGCCAACGTCCTGACTTTC
v_gene: TRBV2
d_gene: -
abundance: -
j_gene: TRBJ2-6

CDR3aa: CASSSRLGTPDGYEQYF
CDR3nt: TGTGCCAGCAGTTCGCGCCTCGGGACCCCCGACGGCTACGAGCAGTACTTC
v_gene: TRBV27
d_gene: -
abundance: -
j_gene: TRBJ2-7

CDR3aa: CSAKSPDRTTEAFF
CDR3nt: TGCAGCGCCAAAAGTCCAGACCGGACCACTGAAGCTTTCTTT
v_gene: TRBV29-1
d_gene: -
abundance: -
j_gene: TRBJ1-1

CDR3aa: CASSPGVATSGGANVLTF
CDR3nt: TGCGCCAGCAGCCCGGGAGTAGCAACTTCGGGCGGGGCCAACGTCCTGACTTTC
v_gene: TRBV4-1
d_gene: -
abundance: -
j_gene: TRBJ2-6

CDR3aa: CASSRYTGELFF
CDR3nt: TGTGCCAGCAGCAGATACACCGGGGAGCTGTTTTTT
v_gene: TRBV7-6
d_gene: -
abundance: -
j_gene: TRBJ2-2

CDR3aa: CASSYETGGVYEQYF
CDR3nt: TGTGCCAGCAGCTATGAGACAGGGGGCGTCTACGAGCAGTACTTC
v_gene: TRBV5-6
d_gene: TRBD1
abundance: -
j_gene: TRBJ2-7

CDR3aa: CASSRDRQGYTF
CDR3nt: TGTGCCAGCAGTCGAGACAGGCAAGGCTACACCTTC
v_gene: TRBV7-9
d_gene: -
abundance: -
j_gene: TRBJ1-2

CDR3aa: CSVPVRPGEQYF
CDR3nt: TGCAGCGTTCCAGTCAGGCCGGGAGAGCAGTACTTC
v_gene: TRBV29-1
d_gene: -
abundance: -
j_gene: TRBJ2-7

CDR3aa: CASSDQGGEQFF
CDR3nt: TGCGCCAGCAGTGACCAGGGTGGCGAGCAGTTCTTC
v_gene: TRBV10-2
d_gene: -
abundance: -
j_gene: TRBJ2-1

CDR3aa: CASSLTYRQTYEQYF
CDR3nt: TGTGCCAGCAGTTTAACCTACCGACAGACCTACGAGCAGTACTTC
v_gene: TRBV27
d_gene: -
abundance: -
j_gene: TRBJ2-7